Listed here are 14 T cell receptor beta chains from one sample, sequenced in a study of graft-versus-host responses after intestinal transplantation. This table comes from immunoSEQ multiplex PCR, and its TCRdb copy is limited to in-frame clones, with some not included. Of about 59,000 clones in the sample, around 92% were seen once. No antigen has been identified for these receptors. The specimen comprised unstimulated CD4+ T cells sorted from spleen or lymph node cells, sampled before transplant. The origin of the receptors is a human donor who was the organ donor for an intestinal transplant.

The chain combines TRBV20-1 with TRBJ2-5; D is unclear. CDR1 is DFQATT, CDR2 SNEGSKA, per germline (reference sequence). V was clipped by 7 bases and J by 1 base, with 7 bases between them. The CDR3 totals 11 residues. CDR3 loop: CSVQVQETQYF. CDR3 DNA sequence: TGCAGTGTTCAGGTCCAAGAGACCCAGTACTTC.

V gene TRBV5-1 combines with J gene TRBJ1-4, with a weak D call TRBD1 (5 bases). Germline loops: CDR1 SGHRS, CDR2 YFSETQ. The CDR3 consists of 15 residues. V lost 1 base, J lost 5 bases, and 12 bases lay in between. The CDR3 region has the DNA TGCGCCAGCAGCTTGTCCACAGGCGTAAATGAAAAACTGTTTTTT. As protein: CASSLSTGVNEKLFF.

This chain joins TRBV5-1 and TRBJ1-1, with a weak D call TRBD1 (5 bases). The CDR3 is made up of 14 amino acids. V was clipped by 5 bases and J by 3 bases, with 14 bases between them. Looked up from germline, CDR1 is SGHRS and CDR2 is YFSETQ. In DNA, the CDR3 is TGCGCCAGCAGAACCCGAAGAGGGGACACTGAAGCTTTCTTT. Its protein is CASRTRRGDTEAFF.

This clone was picked up one time. This rearrangement joins TRBV10-2 to TRBJ2-1; 11 nucleotides line up with TRBD2. Germline V gives CDR1 WSHSY, CDR2 SAAADI. V shed 5 bases and J 2 bases; nucleotides not matched to a gene: 2. The CDR3 has 15 residues. In DNA form, the CDR3 reads TGCGCCAGCAGTCGTAGCGGGGGGGCCTACAATGAGCAGTTCTTC. Its protein product is CASSRSGGAYNEQFF.

About this clone itself: The junction departs from the called germline gene at one end, perhaps through a read error. V is TRBV14 and J is TRBJ2-2; TRBD1 aligns across 9 bases. The CDR3 covers 15 residues. Germline lookup yields CDR1 SGHDN and CDR2 FVKESK. CDR3 DNA: TGTGCCAGCAGCCAGGGACAGGGTTTCACCGGGAAGCTGTTTTTT. Translation gives CASSQGQGFTGKLFF.

The CDR3 here is CASPQRGGNEQFF. CDR3 sequence (DNA): TGTGCCAGCCCCCAGCGGGGGGGCAATGAGCAGTTCTTC. The chain recombines TRBV6-4 with TRBJ2-1, with 10 bases aligning to TRBD2. CDR3 length: 13 residues. The V gene's germline CDR1 is MRHNA and CDR2 SNTAGT. V shed 8 bases and J 6 bases; nucleotides not matched to a gene: 4.

The rearrangement links TRBV21-1 to TRBJ1-1; the table names TRBD1, a call not compared with the DNA. TRBV21-1 is listed as a pseudogene. CDR3 length equals 16 residues. The CDR3 nucleotides read TGTGCCAGCAGCAATCCCGCAGGTTCCACGAACACTGAAGCTTTCTTT. Encoded protein: CASSNPAGSTNTEAFF.

The V gene is TRBV16, the J gene TRBJ2-5, with 7 nucleotides matching TRBD1. The junction had 10 bases not matched to a gene; V was cut back by 4 bases and J by 5 bases. The CDR3 has 15 amino acids. Germline lookup yields CDR1 KGHSY and CDR2 FQNENV. The CDR3 region is CASSRAGTVGETQYF. In DNA form, the CDR3 reads TGTGCCAGCAGCCGGGCCGGGACAGTAGGGGAGACCCAGTACTTC.

This chain connects TRBV5-1 to TRBJ2-2; a weak D match, TRBD1 (6 bases). The V end was cut by 0 bases, the J end by 6 bases, with 18 bases between. This CDR3 has 17 amino acids. CDR1 SGHRS and CDR2 YFSETQ come from the germline V gene. CDR3 amino acids: CASSLGAGVGGAGELFF. For the CDR3, the DNA is TGCGCCAGCAGCTTGGGTGCCGGGGTAGGGGGTGCCGGGGAGCTGTTTTTT.

The chain carries TRBV11-1 and TRBJ1-2; D not resolved. CDR3 length equals 14 residues. Germline values: CDR1 SGHAT, CDR2 FQDESV (reference sequence). Trimming shortened V by 5 bases and J by 3 bases, and 13 bases separated the two germline ends. CDR3 sequence reads: CASSKGLFDYGYTF. The CDR3 nucleotides are TGTGCCAGCAGCAAAGGACTGTTCGACTATGGCTACACCTTC.

This clone has a handful of counts. The rearrangement joins TRBV7-2 to TRBJ2-7; 14 positions match TRBD2. Germline trimming cut 4 bases from V and 2 bases from J; bases unmatched to any gene: 1. Germline CDR1 SGHTA, CDR2 FQGNSA. The CDR3 totals 15 residues. The CDR3 loop reads CASSSGLAGAYEQYF. CDR3 bases: TGTGCCAGCAGCTCGGGACTAGCGGGGGCCTACGAGCAGTACTTC.

This clone was recorded only once. V and J are TRBV5-1 and TRBJ1-1, with 9 bases lining up with TRBD1. The CDR3 totals 16 residues. The V segment lost 5 bases and the J segment 1 base; nucleotides outside the gene matches: 9. Germline loops: CDR1 SGHRS, CDR2 YFSETQ. CDR3 sequence: CASSAKTGQGNTEAFF. As DNA, the CDR3 is TGCGCCAGCAGTGCCAAGACGGGACAGGGGAACACTGAAGCTTTCTTT. Filled out from reference TRBV5-1 and TRBJ1-1, the complete variable domain reads KAGVTQTPRYLIKTRGQQVTLSCSPISGHRSVSWYQQTPGQGLQFLFEYFSETQRNKGNFPGRFSGRQFSNSRSEMNVSTLELGDSALYLCASSAKTGQGNTEAFFGQGTRLTVV.

The rearrangement uses TRBV27 and TRBJ2-4; tentatively, D is TRBD2 (6 bases). Germline V gene lookup returns CDR1 MNHEY and CDR2 SMNVEV (reference sequence). Trimming took off 6 bases at V and 0 bases at J, with 6 bases between the two ends. CDR3 length: 13 residues. The CDR3 protein is CASRGGAKNIQYF. CDR3 nucleotides: TGTGCCAGCAGGGGGGGAGCCAAAAACATTCAGTACTTC.

The chain carries TRBV7-9 and TRBJ1-2; D is uncertain. The CDR3 has 15 residues. The V gene lost 7 bases and the J gene lost 0 bases, with 15 bases spanning the gap. Per germline, CDR1 SEHNR and CDR2 FQNEAQ (reference sequence). CDR3 sequence (DNA): TGTGCCAGCACCCCCCTAACCGGGGCTAACTATGGCTACACCTTC. Its translation: CASTPLTGANYGYTF. The full variable domain, its missing parts supplied by reference TRBV7-9 and TRBJ1-2, is DTGVSQNPRHKITKRGQNVTFRCDPISEHNRLYWYRQTLGQGPEFLTYFQNEAQLEKSRLLSDRFSAERPKGSFSTLEIQRTEQGDSAMYLCASTPLTGANYGYTFGSGTRLTVV.